One sample yielded the 23 T cell receptor beta chains listed below, sequenced in a study of cytomegalovirus exposure and HLA in healthy donors. Both 60 Vbeta primers and 13 Jbeta primers went into the PCR. The data were produced by immunoSEQ multiplex PCR, yet TCRdb's version contains in-frame clones alone and is incomplete. The sample has a few hundred thousand clones; about 75% are singletons. Material for sequencing was PBMCs. These TCRs come from a man aged 18-30 years in good health and CMV-seronegative.

V and J are TRBV5-1 and TRBJ2-7, with no clear D. Germline CDR1 is SGHRS and CDR2 is YFSETQ. V was clipped by 1 base and J by 5 bases, with 13 bases between them. The CDR3 sequence is 14 residues long. The CDR3 spells CASSLYSSVDEQYF. The CDR3 nucleotides read TGCGCCAGCAGCTTGTATTCTTCGGTGGACGAGCAGTACTTC.

This clone was seen a handful of times. The V call is TRBV10-3, the J call TRBJ1-1; 8 bases are a match to TRBD1. The CDR3 spans 15 residues. J lost 5 bases, V lost 4 bases, and 9 bases had no gene match. Germline V gene sequence: CDR1 ENHRY, CDR2 SYGVKD. The CDR3 spells CAISAQGASDTEAFF. The DNA of the CDR3 is TGTGCCATCAGTGCCCAGGGGGCCAGTGATACTGAAGCTTTCTTT.

The chain links TRBV11-2 to TRBJ2-7; 7 nucleotides agree with TRBD1. The CDR3 length is 14 residues. Looked up from germline, CDR1 is SGHAT and CDR2 is FQNNGV. V lost 5 bases to trimming and J lost 2 bases; unmatched junction nucleotides: 6. The chain's CDR3 is CASSPGTVTYEQYF. In DNA, the CDR3 is TGTGCCAGCAGCCCCGGGACAGTCACCTACGAGCAGTACTTC.

The gene calls are TRBV27 and TRBJ2-1; maybe TRBD2 (5 bases). Trimming left V 0 bases short and J 5 bases short, with 11 bases between. Per the germline V gene, CDR1 is MNHEY and CDR2 is SMNVEV (reference sequence). The CDR3 contains 15 residues. This chain's CDR3 is CASSLSVYGNNEQFF. DNA of the CDR3: TGTGCCAGCAGTTTATCGGTTTACGGGAACAATGAGCAGTTCTTC.

The chain carries TRBV30 and TRBJ2-5, with D unresolved. TRBJ2-7 explains the end of the DNA better; the J call may be wrong. The CDR3 contains 12 residues. The germline gives CDR1 GTSNPN, CDR2 SVGIG (reference sequence). The CDR3 DNA follows: TGTGCCTGGAGTGTAGACTCCTACGAGCAGTACTTC. Translating gives CAWSVDSYEQYF.

This clone was counted only a few times. In nucleotides, the CDR3 is TGTGCCAGCAAGGGGGGGACCACCGAACTTGGTCCTGAAGCTTTCTTT. It encodes CASKGGTTELGPEAFF. The chain recombines TRBV7-9 with TRBJ1-1, with D perhaps TRBD1 (6 bases). Germline loops: CDR1 SEHNR, CDR2 FQNEAQ (reference sequence). The CDR3 has 16 amino acids. V lost 7 bases and J 6 bases, leaving 24 bases between the germline ends.

The V and J genes are TRBV5-4 and TRBJ2-7; perhaps TRBD1 as D (5 bases). V shed 3 bases and J shed 7 bases, with 11 bases lying between them. CDR1 SGHNT and CDR2 YYREEE come from the germline V gene (reference sequence). The CDR3 loop spans 12 amino acids. This CDR3 reads CASSSDTLEQYF. Here the CDR3 DNA reads TGTGCCAGCAGCTCGGACACGTTGGAGCAGTACTTC.

V and J are TRBV2 and TRBJ1-2; TRBD1 matches at 10 bases. Germline values: CDR1 SNHLY, CDR2 FYNNEI. The CDR3 totals 14 residues. The ends lost 6 bases at V and 4 bases at J; junction bases unmatched: 5. The CDR3 DNA is TGTGCCAGCAGAGAACGGACAGGGGGCTATGGCTACACCTTC. Translated: CASRERTGGYGYTF.

V usage is TRBV4-2 and J usage is TRBJ1-2, with TRBD1 matching over 9 bases. CDR1 and CDR2 (germline): LGHNA, YNFKEQ. With 3 bases clipped from V and 3 bases from J, the junction kept 8 bases outside the gene matches. The CDR3 runs to 16 residues. CDR3: CASSHEPGQGYYGYTF. The CDR3 coding sequence is TGTGCCAGCAGCCACGAGCCGGGACAGGGTTACTATGGCTACACCTTC.

The chain employs TRBV11-2 and TRBJ2-5; TRBD2 matches at 8 bases. With 5 bases clipped from V and 6 bases from J, the junction kept 11 bases outside the gene matches. The germline V gene has CDR1 SGHAT and CDR2 FQNNGV. This CDR3 has 15 amino acids. This CDR3 reads CASSPSSGSGKTQYF. Written as DNA, the CDR3 is TGTGCCAGCAGCCCTTCGAGCGGGAGCGGAAAGACCCAGTACTTC.

The rearrangement links TRBV27 to TRBJ2-3; 12 bases map to TRBD2. The CDR3 covers 16 residues. V dropped 6 bases and J dropped 2; count of bases not matched to a gene: 6. Germline-derived CDR1 and CDR2 are MNHEY and SMNVEV (reference sequence). The chain's CDR3 is CASSQGLAGHTDTQYF. CDR3 bases: TGTGCCAGCAGCCAGGGACTAGCGGGCCACACAGATACGCAGTATTTT.

The rearrangement joins TRBV4-1 to TRBJ1-2; 10 nucleotides line up with TRBD1. The junction had 6 bases not matched to a gene; V was cut back by 2 bases and J by 6 bases. This CDR3 is 15 amino acids long. Per germline, CDR1 MGHRA and CDR2 YSYEKL. The CDR3 DNA sequence: TGCGCCAGCAGCCAAACAACCGGGACAGGGGATGGCTACACCTTC. Translated, it gives CASSQTTGTGDGYTF.

The chain links TRBV4-3 to TRBJ2-7; 10 bases are a match to TRBD2. Trimming at V came to 0 bases and at J to 0 bases, leaving 5 bases not matched to a gene. CDR1 is LGHNA, CDR2 YSLEER, per germline. This CDR3 comprises 17 residues. CDR3 sequence reads: CASSQELAGGVSYEQYF. The CDR3 DNA sequence: TGCGCCAGCAGCCAAGAATTAGCGGGGGGCGTCTCCTACGAGCAGTACTTC.

The V gene is TRBV19, the J gene TRBJ1-5; TRBD1 matches 11 bases. Germline V CDR1 and CDR2: LNHDA, SQIVND (reference sequence). This CDR3 is built from 18 residues. V lost 5 bases and J lost 5; bases outside the gene matches: 14. As DNA, the CDR3 is TGTGCCAGTAGTCCCTTTACGCCGGGACAGGGGGTCGATCAGCCCCAGCATTTT. Protein sequence: CASSPFTPGQGVDQPQHF. Full variable domain (outside the CDR3, taken from reference TRBV19 and TRBJ1-5): DGGITQSPKYLFRKEGQNVTLSCEQNLNHDAMYWYRQDPGQGLRLIYYSQIVNDFQKGDIAEGYSVSREKKESFPLTVTSAQKNPTAFYLCASSPFTPGQGVDQPQHFGDGTRLSIL.

This clone has more than one count but fewer than ten. V gene TRBV15 combines with J gene TRBJ2-7, with D tentatively TRBD2 (7 bases). The germline V gene encodes CDR1 LNHNV and CDR2 YYDKDF (reference sequence). This CDR3 is built from 15 residues. V lost 8 bases, J lost 5 bases, and 22 bases lay in between. In nucleotides, the CDR3 is TGTGCCACCGGTGGTTTAACAGGGAGGGGAGACGAGCAGTACTTC. Its translation is CATGGLTGRGDEQYF.

The V call is TRBV30, the J call TRBJ1-1; 9 bases agree with TRBD1. Germline-derived CDR1 and CDR2 are GTSNPN and SVGIG (reference sequence). V shed 4 bases, J shed 5 bases, and the junction held 8 bases outside the gene matches. The CDR3 extends over 14 amino acids. The CDR3 DNA follows: TGTGCCTGGATTAAGGGACAGGGTGAAACTGAAGCTTTCTTT. Its protein product is CAWIKGQGETEAFF.

The rearrangement links TRBV9 to TRBJ2-1, with D perhaps TRBD1 (6 bases). Germline V gene sequence: CDR1 SGDLS, CDR2 YYNGEE. The CDR3 totals 13 residues. Deletions cut 5 bases from V and 3 bases from J, with 9 bases between. The DNA of the CDR3 is TGTGCCAGCAGTGGGGACATCTACAATGAGCAGTTCTTC. Translated: CASSGDIYNEQFF.

The chain recombines TRBV19 with TRBJ1-2, with D unclear. V shed 6 bases and J shed 8 bases, with 16 bases lying between them. Germline V gene lookup returns CDR1 LNHDA and CDR2 SQIVND (reference sequence). This CDR3 spans 13 amino acids. CDR3 coding DNA: TGTGCCAGTAGCATCCCTCAGGTTGTGGGCTACACCTTC. As protein: CASSIPQVVGYTF.

The chain combines TRBV5-8 with TRBJ2-5, with 12 bases that match TRBD1. Per germline, CDR1 SGHTS and CDR2 YDEGEE. The CDR3 runs to 16 residues. V lost 0 bases, J lost 5 bases, and 5 bases stayed unmatched. The CDR3 bases are TGTGCCAGCAGCTTGGGGGGGACAGGGGGCGCGGAGACCCAGTACTTC. It yields the protein CASSLGGTGGAETQYF.

This rearrangement joins TRBV28 to TRBJ1-3, with D possibly matching TRBD1 (6 bases). The CDR3 runs 12 residues. Per germline, CDR1 MDHEN and CDR2 SYDVKM. Trimming left V 5 bases short and J 5 bases short, with 7 bases between. CDR3 sequence reads: CASSDRRNTIYF. CDR3 DNA sequence: TGTGCCAGCAGTGACAGGCGAAACACCATATATTTT.

The sample holds one count of this clone. The V and J genes are TRBV13 and TRBJ1-3, with D perhaps TRBD1 (5 bases). Trimming took 5 bases from V and 3 from J, leaving 11 bases between them. The CDR3 has 14 residues. Per the germline V gene, CDR1 is PRHDT and CDR2 is FYEKMQ (reference sequence). CDR3 in DNA: TGTGCCAGCAGCCCCAGGGTGAGTGGAAACACCATATATTTT. Translating it yields CASSPRVSGNTIYF.

This clone was seen only once. V usage is TRBV11-2 and J usage is TRBJ1-3; 7 bases match TRBD1. Germline V gene lookup returns CDR1 SGHAT and CDR2 FQNNGV. The CDR3 is 15 residues long. V was pared by 2 bases and J by 4 bases, with 5 bases of the junction left unmatched. CDR3 loop: CASSLSPTGGNTIYF. The CDR3 DNA reads TGTGCCAGCAGCTTAAGCCCGACAGGGGGAAACACCATATATTTT.

This clone was counted only a few times. The chain recombines TRBV30 with TRBJ1-1, with D unresolved. The CDR3 has 13 residues. Trimming took 3 bases from V and 2 from J, leaving 10 bases between them. In germline, CDR1 is GTSNPN, CDR2 SVGIG (reference sequence). In DNA form, the CDR3 reads TGTGCCTGGAGCGAGGAACTTAACACTGAAGCTTTCTTT. Protein product: CAWSEELNTEAFF.